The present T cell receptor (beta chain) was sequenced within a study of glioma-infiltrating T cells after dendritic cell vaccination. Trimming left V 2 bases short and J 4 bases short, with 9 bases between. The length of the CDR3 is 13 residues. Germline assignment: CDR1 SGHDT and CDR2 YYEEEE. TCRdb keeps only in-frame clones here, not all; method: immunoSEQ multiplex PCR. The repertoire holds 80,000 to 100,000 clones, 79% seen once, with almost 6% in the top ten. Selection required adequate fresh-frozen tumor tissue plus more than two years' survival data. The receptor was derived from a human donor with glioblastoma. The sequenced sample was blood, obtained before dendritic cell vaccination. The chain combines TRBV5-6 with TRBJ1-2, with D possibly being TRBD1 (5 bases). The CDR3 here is CASSFYQGYGYTF. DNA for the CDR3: TGTGCCAGCAGCTTTTACCAGGGCTATGGCTACACCTTC. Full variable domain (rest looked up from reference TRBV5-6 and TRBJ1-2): DAGVTQSPTHLIKTRGQQVTLRCSPKSGHDTVSWYQQALGQGPQFIFQYYEEEERQRGNFPDRFSGHQFPNYSSELNVNALLLGDSALYLCASSFYQGYGYTFGSGTRLTVV.